One sample yielded the 2 T cell receptor beta chains listed below, sequenced in a study of technical replicates of blood from several donors. Libraries were prepared by immunoSEQ multiplex PCR; TCRdb keeps only in-frame clonotypes and omits some of them. The sample yields approximately 90,000 clones, around 95% seen once. The sample was T cells isolated from PBMCs. Every receptor here comes from a human donor in good health.

The chain couples TRBV7-6 to TRBJ2-7; 11 bases match TRBD2. The J segment lost 5 bases and the V segment lost 5 bases, leaving 8 bases of the junction unmatched. CDR3 length equals 15 residues. Germline-derived CDR1 and CDR2 are SGHVS and FNYEAQ. The chain's CDR3 is CASSVTSGSLNEQYF. The CDR3 DNA reads TGTGCCAGCAGCGTAACTAGCGGGAGTCTGAACGAGCAGTACTTC.

The rearrangement uses TRBV27 and TRBJ2-7, with a weak D call TRBD2 (5 bases). Germline CDR1 is MNHEY and CDR2 is SMNVEV (reference sequence). The CDR3 totals 15 residues. The V end lost 4 bases, the J end lost 7 bases, and 20 bases lay between the germline ends. CDR3: CASSSASSRVVEQYF. The CDR3 DNA sequence: TGTGCCAGCAGTTCTGCTAGCTCCCGGGTTGTGGAGCAGTACTTC.